These 31 T cell receptor beta chains share one sample of origin, sequenced in a study of blood T cells in healthy people across ages. Combining a sample-barcoded 5' primer with a J-beta primer mix, a second PCR ran for roughly 7 to 12 cycles. In TCRdb, the 5' RACE reads were re-called with MiXCR into one record per CDR3 protein. Of about 940,000 distinct CDR3 sequences in the sample, 45% to 50% were seen once. Sequencing was done on a sample of blood. These receptors were taken from a man aged 25 to 45 in good health.

This clonotype was found once. The chain links TRBV13 to TRBJ2-5; 7 nucleotides align to TRBD1. Gene TRBJ2-7 matches the end of the DNA better, so the J call may be wrong. Germline-derived CDR1 and CDR2 are PRHDT and FYEKMQ (reference sequence). This CDR3 spans 13 amino acids. The CDR3 is CASSLYRDSEQYF. Written as DNA, the CDR3 is TGTGCCAGCAGCTTGTACCGGGACAGCGAGCAGTACTTC.

V usage is TRBV20-1 and J usage is TRBJ2-3, with D unclear. Trimming took 6 bases from V and 5 from J, leaving 9 bases between them. The germline CDR1 and CDR2 sequences are DFQATT and SNEGSKA (reference sequence). This CDR3 has 11 amino acids. CDR3: CSARPRDTQYF. The CDR3 DNA sequence: TGCAGTGCCAGACCGAGAGATACGCAGTATTTT.

The CDR3 nucleotides read TGTGCCAGCAGTTTCTCGGGAAGTTGGGAGACCCAGTACTTC. Amino acids: CASSFSGSWETQYF. The chain is built from TRBV28 and TRBJ2-5, with a weak D call TRBD2 (5 bases). The V gene lost 3 bases and the J gene lost 5 bases, with 13 bases spanning the gap. In germline, CDR1 is MDHEN, CDR2 SYDVKM. The CDR3 contains 14 residues. Full variable domain (remainder filled in from reference TRBV28 and TRBJ2-5): DVKVTQSSRYLVKRTGEKVFLECVQDMDHENMFWYRQDPGLGLRLIYFSYDVKMKEKGDIPEGYSVSREKKERFSLILESASTNQTSMYLCASSFSGSWETQYFGPGTRLLVL.

The chain uses TRBV4-1 and TRBJ1-6, with D unresolved. CDR3 length: 18 residues. Germline V gives CDR1 MGHRA, CDR2 YSYEKL. V lost 0 bases and J 0 bases, leaving 12 bases between the germline ends. DNA of the CDR3: TGCGCCAGCAGCCAAGATCAAAAAGGGAGCTCCTATAATTCACCCCTCCACTTT. This encodes CASSQDQKGSSYNSPLHF.

On this clonotype: At one end the junction does not follow the germline gene, possibly because of a read error. J is TRBJ1-1 and V is TRBV6-6; D gene ambiguous. Germline assignment: CDR1 MNHNY and CDR2 SVGAGI (reference sequence). The CDR3 length is 12 residues. CDR3 nucleotides: TGTGCCAGCAGTTACGCAAGGGCTGAGGCTTTCTTT. It specifies CASSYARAEAFF.

The chain is built from TRBV21-1 and TRBJ2-3; the table's D gene call, TRBD1, was not cross checked with the DNA. TRBV21-1 represents a pseudogene. The CDR3 has 16 amino acids. CDR3 in amino acids: CASSKVMTGCAGTQYF. In DNA, the CDR3 is TGTGCCAGCAGCAAGGTCATGACAGGGTGTGCGGGTACGCAGTATTTT.

This clonotype was recorded many times. The V and J genes are TRBV7-2 and TRBJ2-3, with D tentatively TRBD1 (6 bases). V lost 8 bases and J 7 bases, leaving 16 bases between the germline ends. The germline gives CDR1 SGHTA, CDR2 FQGNSA. The CDR3 has 13 amino acids. The CDR3 DNA is TGTGCCAGCGGGCCAGGGGAAGGGAATACGCAGTATTTT. Translation: CASGPGEGNTQYF.

In its sample, this clonotype was seen many times. This chain links TRBV2 with TRBJ2-3, with D perhaps matching TRBD2 (6 bases). The germline CDR1 and CDR2 sequences are SNHLY and FYNNEI. The CDR3 has 13 residues. Trimming took off 4 bases at V and 2 bases at J, with 7 bases between the two ends. CDR3 protein: CASSGDFTDTQYF. The CDR3 DNA is TGTGCCAGCAGTGGGGACTTCACAGATACGCAGTATTTT. Full variable domain (remainder filled in from reference TRBV2 and TRBJ2-3): EPEVTQTPSHQVTQMGQEVILRCVPISNHLYFYWYRQILGQKVEFLVSFYNNEISEKSEIFDDQFSVERPDGSNFTLKIRSTKLEDSAMYFCASSGDFTDTQYFGPGTRLTVL.

This chain connects TRBV4-2 to TRBJ2-5; 13 nucleotides line up with TRBD2. The CDR3 has 15 residues. Germline V gene lookup returns CDR1 LGHNA and CDR2 YNFKEQ. V shed 5 bases, J shed 11 bases, and the junction held 11 bases outside the gene matches. CDR3 bases: TGTGCCAGCAGCAATCCCGGGACTAGCGGGGATGAGCAGTACTTC. Translated: CASSNPGTSGDEQYF.

The chain couples TRBV4-3 to TRBJ2-3; D gene ambiguous. The CDR3 has 15 residues. V was trimmed by 7 bases and J by 6 bases, leaving 20 bases between them. Germline CDR1 is LGHNA and CDR2 is YSLEER. The CDR3 DNA reads TGCGCCAGCAAAGACTCCCGGGTTGGGCTTGATACGCAGTATTTT. Translating gives CASKDSRVGLDTQYF.

This clonotype was recorded at least ten times. This sequence joins TRBV7-2 and TRBJ1-2; no clear D. Trimming pared 5 bases from V and 7 bases from J, leaving 8 bases between. This CDR3 is 11 amino acids long. Germline CDR1 reads SGHTA; CDR2 reads FQGNSA. CDR3 sequence reads: CASSLTGGYTF. The CDR3 DNA follows: TGTGCCAGCAGCCTAACGGGTGGCTACACCTTC.

The chain joins TRBV14 to TRBJ1-6, with D unclear. Germline V CDR1 and CDR2: SGHDN, FVKESK. The V and J ends lost 4 bases and 0 bases respectively, with 10 bases between them. The CDR3 contains 16 residues. This CDR3 is CASSLRRSSYNSPLHF. The CDR3 DNA reads as TGTGCCAGCAGCCTTCGGCGGAGCTCCTATAATTCACCCCTCCACTTT.

About this clonotype: The germline gene is not matched at one end of the junction; a read error may be the cause. This chain uses TRBV20-1 with TRBJ2-7; TRBD1 or TRBD2 may be the D gene (5 bases each). CDR1 DFQATT and CDR2 SNEGSKA come from the germline V gene (reference sequence). The CDR3 is 12 amino acids. As DNA, the CDR3 is TGTAGCAGGAGGACACTTTCCTACGAGCAGTACTTC. Amino acids: CSRRTLSYEQYF.

The chain recombines TRBV20-1 with TRBJ2-5, with a tentative D call TRBD1 (6 bases). CDR3 length: 13 amino acids. V was trimmed by 7 bases and J by 1 base, leaving 13 bases between them. Germline assignment: CDR1 DFQATT and CDR2 SNEGSKA (reference sequence). The CDR3 loop reads CSVWTEAQETQYF. CDR3 nucleotides: TGCAGTGTTTGGACAGAAGCCCAAGAGACCCAGTACTTC.

There are a few counts of this clonotype. The chain recombines TRBV29-1 with TRBJ1-6; 7 positions match TRBD1. Unmatched junction bases numbered 19, after V lost 0 bases and J lost 5 bases. Per the germline V gene, CDR1 is SQVTM and CDR2 is ANQGSEA. The CDR3 length is 20 residues. CDR3 bases: TGCAGCGTTGAAGAGGCCGACAGGGTAACCGCTCAAGGGGATAATTCACCCCTCCACTTT. It yields the protein CSVEEADRVTAQGDNSPLHF.

The chain uses TRBV7-2 and TRBJ2-4, with 9 bases that match TRBD2. Germline V gene lookup returns CDR1 SGHTA and CDR2 FQGNSA. Losses at the gene ends were 11 bases for V and 13 bases for J; bases not matched to a gene: 15. The CDR3 covers 13 residues. CDR3 nucleotides: TGTGCCTCCTCTAGCGGGGACCAAGGGTGGCAGTACTTC. It translates to CASSSGDQGWQYF.

V usage is TRBV4-2 and J usage is TRBJ1-1; D ambiguous. Germline V lookup: CDR1 LGHNA, CDR2 YNFKEQ. CDR3 length: 13 amino acids. With 3 bases removed from V and 6 bases from J, the gap between germline ends came to 11 bases. This CDR3 reads CASSQDARAEAFF. CDR3 bases: TGTGCCAGCAGCCAGGACGCTCGGGCTGAAGCTTTCTTT.

This clonotype was seen a few times. The rearrangement uses TRBV20-1 and TRBJ2-3, with D possibly TRBD2 on 5 matching bases. Trimming left V 0 bases short and J 7 bases short, with 17 bases between. The CDR3 runs 15 residues. CDR1 and CDR2 (germline): DFQATT, SNEGSKA (reference sequence). As DNA, the CDR3 is TGCAGTGCTAGAGATACCGGACTTTATGTCAATACGCAGTATTTT. This codes for CSARDTGLYVNTQYF.

The chain combines TRBV7-9 with TRBJ2-7; D possibly corresponds to TRBD1 (6 bases). The CDR3 covers 13 residues. Per germline, CDR1 SEHNR and CDR2 FQNEAQ (reference sequence). V dropped 7 bases and J dropped 6 bases, with 16 bases sitting between them. Here the CDR3 reads CASTLTQGLEQYF. CDR3 nucleotides: TGTGCCAGCACCCTGACTCAGGGGCTCGAGCAGTACTTC. Full variable domain (remainder filled in from reference TRBV7-9 and TRBJ2-7): DTGVSQNPRHKITKRGQNVTFRCDPISEHNRLYWYRQTLGQGPEFLTYFQNEAQLEKSRLLSDRFSAERPKGSFSTLEIQRTEQGDSAMYLCASTLTQGLEQYFGPGTRLTVT.

This clonotype has just a few counts. The chain links TRBV5-1 to TRBJ1-2; 9 bases are shared with TRBD1. From germline, CDR1 is SGHRS and CDR2 YFSETQ. The CDR3 spans 15 residues. Trimming at V came to 4 bases and at J to 4 bases, leaving 8 bases not matched to a gene. The CDR3 here is CASSRGQGVTYGYTF. DNA of the CDR3: TGCGCCAGCAGCAGGGGACAGGGAGTTACCTATGGCTACACCTTC.

The chain carries TRBV7-2 and TRBJ1-5; D gene unclear. The germline V gene encodes CDR1 SGHTA and CDR2 FQGNSA. The V end lost 5 bases, the J end lost 0 bases, and 11 bases lay between the germline ends. CDR3 length equals 15 residues. The CDR3 loop reads CASSVGPYSNQPQHF. Here the CDR3 DNA reads TGTGCCAGCAGCGTCGGCCCGTATAGCAATCAGCCCCAGCATTTT.

V and J are TRBV12-3 or TRBV12-4 and TRBJ2-1; D is undetermined. V was clipped by 3 bases and J by 5 bases, with 8 bases between them. CDR3 length: 13 amino acids. The CDR3 is CASSFWQNNEQFF. The CDR3 DNA is TGTGCCAGCAGTTTTTGGCAGAACAATGAGCAGTTCTTC.

This clonotype was picked up one time. The chain is built from TRBV15 and TRBJ1-4; maybe TRBD1 (5 bases). V was clipped by 0 bases and J by 8 bases, with 13 bases between them. Germline values: CDR1 LNHNV, CDR2 YYDKDF (reference sequence). The CDR3 loop spans 15 amino acids. CDR3 region: CATSRDGTRTEKLFF. The CDR3 DNA follows: TGTGCCACCAGCAGAGATGGGACCCGGACGGAAAAACTGTTTTTT.

The CDR3: CASSYRPFQQGEAFF. CDR3 sequence (DNA): TGTGCCAGCAGTTACAGGCCTTTCCAGCAGGGTGAAGCTTTCTTT. The chain has TRBV6-2 or TRBV6-3 and TRBJ1-1, with a weak D call TRBD1 (5 bases). The length of the CDR3 is 15 residues. CDR1 and CDR2 (germline): MNHEY, SVGEGT. The V end lost 2 bases, the J end lost 7 bases, and 17 bases lay between the germline ends.

A few counts support this clonotype. This chain connects TRBV15 to TRBJ2-5; D is undetermined. CDR1 and CDR2 (germline): LNHNV, YYDKDF (reference sequence). V lost 8 bases and J lost 4, with 8 bases in between. The CDR3 covers 11 residues. The chain's CDR3 is CATSRGETQYF. CDR3 bases: TGTGCCACCTCCCGCGGAGAGACCCAGTACTTC. Supplemented by reference TRBV15 and TRBJ2-5, the full variable domain reads DAMVIQNPRYQVTQFGKPVTLSCSQTLNHNVMYWYQQKSSQAPKLLFHYYDKDFNNEADTPDNFQSRRPNTSFCFLDIRSPGLGDTAMYLCATSRGETQYFGPGTRLLVL.

The chain links TRBV7-9 to TRBJ2-4; 11 bases map to TRBD1. Unmatched junction bases numbered 7, after V lost 5 bases and J lost 7 bases. The CDR3 is 15 residues long. CDR1 is SEHNR, CDR2 FQNEAQ, per germline (reference sequence). CDR3 in amino acids: CASSLPGQGGNIQYF. For the CDR3, the DNA is TGTGCCAGCAGCCTACCGGGACAGGGGGGGAACATTCAGTACTTC.

The chain is built from TRBV18 and TRBJ2-2, with 9 positions matching TRBD1. The CDR3 runs 15 residues. CDR1 and CDR2 from the germline V gene are KGHSH and LQKENI. Germline trimming cut 3 bases from V and 3 bases from J; bases unmatched to any gene: 2. The CDR3 DNA sequence: TGTGCCAGCTCACCCCGGACAGGGGACACCGGGGAGCTGTTTTTT. Translated, it gives CASSPRTGDTGELFF. The full variable domain, rest sourced from reference TRBV18 and TRBJ2-2, is NAGVMQNPRHLVRRRGQEARLRCSPMKGHSHVYWYRQLPEEGLKFMVYLQKENIIDESGMPKERFSAEFPKEGPSILRIQQVVRGDSAAYFCASSPRTGDTGELFFGEGSRLTVL.

This rearrangement joins TRBV7-9 to TRBJ1-5, with a tentative D call TRBD1 (5 bases). Germline V lookup: CDR1 SEHNR, CDR2 FQNEAQ (reference sequence). Between the trimmed V and J ends, which lost 5 bases and 7 bases, there was a span of 18 bases. CDR3 length: 15 amino acids. The CDR3 reads CASSPGGGFEQPQHF. The CDR3 nucleotides read TGTGCCAGCAGCCCCGGGGGGGGGTTTGAGCAGCCCCAGCATTTT.

The chain employs TRBV7-8 and TRBJ1-6; D is uncertain. V lost 4 bases to trimming and J lost 7 bases, with 20 bases between them. This CDR3 is 17 amino acids long. Germline V gene sequence: CDR1 SGHVS, CDR2 FQNEAQ. DNA for the CDR3: TGTGCCAGCAGCTCTACAAATTTAGGTCTTGTAAATTCACCCCTCCACTTT. Protein: CASSSTNLGLVNSPLHF.

The CDR3 loop is CASSEVSGGVYNEQFF. The CDR3 DNA reads as TGTGCCAGCAGTGAAGTAAGCGGGGGGGTCTACAATGAGCAGTTCTTC. The chain employs TRBV2 and TRBJ2-1; TRBD2 aligns across 10 bases. The CDR3 is 16 residues long. J gave up 3 bases and V 1 base, and 3 bases lay outside the gene matches. CDR1 and CDR2 (germline): SNHLY, FYNNEI.

A few counts support this clonotype. This sequence joins TRBV7-9 and TRBJ2-3; D is possibly TRBD2 (5 bases). Germline V lookup: CDR1 SEHNR, CDR2 FQNEAQ (reference sequence). Between the trimmed V and J ends, which lost 5 bases and 0 bases, there was a span of 9 bases. This CDR3 comprises 14 residues. CDR3 sequence: CASSVGVSTDTQYF. The CDR3 bases are TGTGCCAGCAGCGTCGGGGTTAGCACAGATACGCAGTATTTT.